A selection of T cell receptor beta chains follows, all from one sample in a study of human T cells and chemical hapten exposure. TCRdb re-derived calls from the RACE reads in MiXCR, one entry per CDR3 protein. This table has about 140,000 distinct CDR3 sequences, roughly 12% appearing once. The sample consisted of whole blood, taken in connection with sensitization to the hapten diphenylcyclopropenone (DPC). The receptors shown here come from a woman aged 45-60 years with alopecia areata. Some clones in this sample may be carry-over from other donors' samples. The CDR3 runs from the conserved cysteine through the conserved F or W. Each record gives: V gene, J gene, clone size, D gene, CDR3 DNA, CDR3 protein. A D gene is named only where the DNA matches it firmly. Clone size is not always given. Where it is, it says once, few, many or a class for expanded clones.

>TRBV2|TRBJ2-2|many|TRBD1
TGTGCCAGCAGTGTGGTCCGGGCAGGGGGCATCGCCGGGGAGCTGTTTTTT
CASSVVRAGGIAGELFF
>TRBV6-6|TRBJ2-3|-|TRBD1
TGTGCCAGCAGTTACTTGGGGACAGGGGGCCCTTCTACAGATACGCAGTATTTT
CASSYLGTGGPSTDTQYF
>TRBV2|TRBJ2-3|few|-
TGTGCCAGCAGTGTTAAGGGCACAGATACGCAGTATTTT
CASSVKGTDTQYF
>TRBV14|TRBJ2-5|-|-
TGTGCCAGCAGCCAATTGCTTCAACCAGAGACCCAGTACTTC
CASSQLLQPETQYF
>TRBV29-1|TRBJ2-1|-|TRBD2
TGCAGCGTTGGGGGGACTAGCGGGAGCAACAATGAGCAGTTCTTC
CSVGGTSGSNNEQFF
>TRBV19|TRBJ2-3|few|TRBD2
TGTGCCAGTAGTATAGATCCAGGACTAGCGGGGCGAGGAGATACGCAGTATTTT
CASSIDPGLAGRGDTQYF
>TRBV9|TRBJ1-2|-|-
TGTGCCAGCAGCGTAGAGGGCAGGTGGTATGGCTACACCTTC
CASSVEGRWYGYTF
>TRBV6-6|TRBJ2-5|-|TRBD2
TGTGCCAGCAGTTTACAGACTAGCGGCCAAGAGACCCAGTACTTC
CASSLQTSGQETQYF
>TRBV27|TRBJ1-5|-|-
TGTGCCAGCAGTCCAGCGGCGGGGTATCGTCAGCCCCAGCATTTT
CASSPAAGYRQPQHF
>TRBV7-2|TRBJ2-1|-|-
TGTGCCAGCAGCTTAGACGACAGAACTTACAATGAGCAGTTCTTC
CASSLDDRTYNEQFF
>TRBV29-1|TRBJ1-2|-|-
TGCAGCGTTGTAGGAGCCGGGCTCTACACCTTC
CSVVGAGLYTF
>TRBV12-3/TRBV12-4|TRBJ2-7|few|-
TGTGCCAGCAGTTCACCGGGACAAGGGGCCCCCGAGCAGTACTTC
CASSSPGQGAPEQYF
>TRBV27|TRBJ2-4|few|-
TGTGCCAGCAGTTCGCCGGACTGGCGAGCCAAAAACATTCAGTACTTC
CASSSPDWRAKNIQYF
>TRBV11-2|TRBJ1-4|few|-
TGTGCCAGCAGCTTAGAGGCGGGGCTGAGAAAACTGTTTTTT
CASSLEAGLRKLFF
>TRBV19|TRBJ1-2|many|TRBD1
TGTGCCAGCTCCGAAGGGGGCGGTGGCTACACCTTC
CASSEGGGGYTF
>TRBV5-1|TRBJ1-4|few|TRBD1
TGCGCCAGCAGCCCCGAAGGGACAGGGGGAGCTAATGAAAAACTGTTTTTT
CASSPEGTGGANEKLFF
>TRBV20-1|TRBJ1-6|few|-
TGCAGTGTCGCGGGTCGAAGGCTTTCACCCCTCCACTTT
CSVAGRRLSPLHF
>TRBV7-9|TRBJ2-7|-|-
TGTGCCAGCAGTCGGGCAGTCTCCTACGAGCAGTACTTC
CASSRAVSYEQYF
>TRBV2|TRBJ1-2|-|-
TGTGCCAGGGACAGCCTCTATGGCTACACCTTC
CARDSLYGYTF
>TRBV29-1|TRBJ2-3|many|TRBD2
TGCAGCGTTAGGGGTGTAGCGGGAGTCCCAGATACGCAGTATTTT
CSVRGVAGVPDTQYF
>TRBV28|TRBJ1-4|few|-
TGTGCCAGCAGTGCCGGGGGGGCGGAAGGTGAAAAACTGTTTTTT
CASSAGGAEGEKLFF
>TRBV7-2|TRBJ2-7|many|-
TGTGCCAGCAGCCTAAGGACAGCCGAGCAGTACTTC
CASSLRTAEQYF
>TRBV7-7|TRBJ1-3|few|-
TGTGCTAGCAGTCCCGACAGCTCTGGAAACACCATATATTTT
CASSPDSSGNTIYF
>TRBV7-9|TRBJ2-7|few|-
TGTGCCAGCAGCTTAGAGGTGGGTCGGAGCGAGCAGTACTTC
CASSLEVGRSEQYF
>TRBV7-3|TRBJ2-3|-|-
TGTGCCAGCAGCTCTGGGAGAGATACGCAGTATTTT
CASSSGRDTQYF
>TRBV7-3|TRBJ2-3|-|TRBD2
TGTGCCAGCAGCCGAACCGGGACTAGCGTCCCAGATACGCAGTATTTT
CASSRTGTSVPDTQYF
>TRBV2|TRBJ1-2|few|-
TGTGCCAGCAACAGAAACTATGGCTACACCTTC
CASNRNYGYTF
>TRBV12-3/TRBV12-4|TRBJ2-3|-|TRBD2
TGTGCCAGCAGTTTCGGGGGGACTAGCGGATACACAGATACGCAGTATTTT
CASSFGGTSGYTDTQYF
>TRBV3-1|TRBJ1-5|-|-
TGTGCCAGCAGCGAAGGACACGGCAATCAGCCCCAGCATTTT
CASSEGHGNQPQHF
>TRBV28|TRBJ1-3|-|-
TGTGCCAGCAACCCCTATAGAGGGCTTGGAAACACCATATATTTT
CASNPYRGLGNTIYF
>TRBV6-1|TRBJ2-3|few|-
TGTGCCAGCAGTGAAAAGAAGCCACTGAGCACAGATACGCAGTATTTT
CASSEKKPLSTDTQYF
>TRBV11-2|TRBJ2-7|many|-
TGTGCCAGCAGCTTGTTAGGGACTCGCTCCTACGAGCAGTACTTC
CASSLLGTRSYEQYF
>TRBV5-4|TRBJ1-2|many|TRBD1
TGTGCCAGCAGCTTGGACAGGGGCAATGGCTACACCTTC
CASSLDRGNGYTF
>TRBV12-3/TRBV12-4|TRBJ1-6|-|TRBD1
TGTGCCAGCAGTTTTGGACAGGGAGGATCACCCCTCCACTTT
CASSFGQGGSPLHF
>TRBV29-1|TRBJ2-7|many|TRBD1
TGCAGCGCACGGACAGGGACCTACGAGCAGTACTTC
CSARTGTYEQYF
>TRBV9|TRBJ2-7|-|-
TGTGCCAGCAGCGTACGTCAGAGCGGACCCTACGAGCAGTACTTC
CASSVRQSGPYEQYF
>TRBV10-1|TRBJ1-3|many|-
TGCGCCAGCAGTGATGGGCACCTGAGCTCTGGAAACACCATATATTTT
CASSDGHLSSGNTIYF
>TRBV6-2/TRBV6-3|TRBJ1-1|-|-
TGTGCCAGCAGTTTAAACCGGTGGGGGAAACCTGAAGCTTTCTTT
CASSLNRWGKPEAFF
>TRBV6-5|TRBJ2-4|few|TRBD2
TGTGCCAGCAGTCTCGCGGGGACTAGCGGAGCCAAAAACATTCAGTACTTC
CASSLAGTSGAKNIQYF
>TRBV7-2|TRBJ2-7|-|-
TGTGCCAGCAGCTTAGTGTCAGGCCTGAAAGAGGAGCAGTACTTC
CASSLVSGLKEEQYF
>TRBV29-1|TRBJ2-1|-|-
TGCAGCGCCGCGGGACAGTCCTACAATGAGCAGTTCTTC
CSAAGQSYNEQFF